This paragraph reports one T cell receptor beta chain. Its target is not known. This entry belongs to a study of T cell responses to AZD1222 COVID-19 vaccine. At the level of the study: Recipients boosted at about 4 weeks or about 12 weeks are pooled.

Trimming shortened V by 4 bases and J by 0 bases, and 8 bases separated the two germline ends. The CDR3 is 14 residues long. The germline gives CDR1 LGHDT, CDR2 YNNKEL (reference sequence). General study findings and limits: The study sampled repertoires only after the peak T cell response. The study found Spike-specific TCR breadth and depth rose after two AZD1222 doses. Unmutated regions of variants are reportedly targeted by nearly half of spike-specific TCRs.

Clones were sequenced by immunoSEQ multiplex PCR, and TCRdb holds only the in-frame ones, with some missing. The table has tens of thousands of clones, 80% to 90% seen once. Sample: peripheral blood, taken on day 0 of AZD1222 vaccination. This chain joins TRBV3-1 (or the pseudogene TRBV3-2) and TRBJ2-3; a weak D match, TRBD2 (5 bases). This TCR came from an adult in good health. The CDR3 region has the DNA TGTGCCAGCAGCCTGGACTCTAGCACAGATACGCAGTATTTT. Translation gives CASSLDSSTDTQYF.